This TCR beta chain was retrieved from a study of shared clonotypes between healthy human individuals. The authors distributed each subset's genomic DNA evenly over several immunoSEQ plates. Clones were read by immunoSEQ multiplex PCR, and TCRdb kept only the in-frame ones, dropping some. The sample has about 530,000 clones, 75% to 80% seen once. The CDR3 is 16 amino acids. Trimming took 0 bases from V and 0 from J, leaving 9 bases between them. Germline lookup yields CDR1 SEHNR and CDR2 FQNEAQ (reference sequence). With unsorted samples, genomic DNA was obtained from tens of millions of PBMCs. The chain joins TRBV7-9 to TRBJ2-1, with unresolved D. The material sequenced was PBMCs. The receptor was derived from a middle-aged woman in good health. Some clones in this sample may be carry-over from other donors' samples. The CDR3 nucleotides are TGTGCCAGCAGCTTAGCAATCGGAAGCTCCTACAATGAGCAGTTCTTC. This encodes CASSLAIGSSYNEQFF.